Shown below are 30 T cell receptor beta chains from a single sample sequenced in a study of shared clonotypes between healthy human individuals. Generated by immunoSEQ multiplex PCR, the TCRdb table keeps only in-frame clones and is missing some. Of fewer than 700,000 clones detected, about 80% appear once; the ten largest clones hold 12%. What was sequenced was PBMCs. Receptors were obtained from a woman between 40 and 55 years old in good health. Some clones in this sample may be carry-over from other donors' samples.

This sequence joins TRBV30 and TRBJ1-1, with no clear D. The CDR3 sequence is 12 residues long. Looked up from germline, CDR1 is GTSNPN and CDR2 is SVGIG (reference sequence). V was clipped by 8 bases and J by 1 base, with 11 bases between them. The CDR3 sequence: CAADGTNTEAFF. Written as DNA, the CDR3 is TGTGCCGCGGACGGAACGAACACTGAAGCTTTCTTT.

The chain recombines TRBV7-9 with TRBJ2-2; 7 bases are a match to TRBD1. The germline CDR1 and CDR2 sequences are SEHNR and FQNEAQ (reference sequence). The CDR3 has 16 amino acids. V gave up 0 bases and J gave up 3 bases; unmatched junction bases: 4. CDR3 in amino acids: CASSLASGQYTGELFF. In DNA, the CDR3 is TGTGCCAGCAGCTTAGCGTCGGGACAGTACACCGGGGAGCTGTTTTTT.

The V call is TRBV5-1, the J call TRBJ1-5, with TRBD1 as a possible D gene (5 bases). The germline gives CDR1 SGHRS, CDR2 YFSETQ. The length of the CDR3 is 15 residues. V shed 6 bases and J shed 1 base, with 14 bases lying between them. The CDR3 loop reads CASTLGPESNQPQHF. CDR3 sequence (DNA): TGCGCCAGCACCCTGGGACCGGAGAGCAATCAGCCCCAGCATTTT.

The chain uses TRBV27 and TRBJ2-5; 10 bases match TRBD2. Looked up from germline, CDR1 is MNHEY and CDR2 is SMNVEV (reference sequence). The CDR3 length is 16 residues. The V gene end was trimmed by 6 bases and the J gene end by 5 bases; junction bases not matched to a gene: 12. The CDR3 DNA follows: TGTGCCAGCAGGCCAGGTACTAGCGGGATGTTGGAGACCCAGTACTTC. This codes for CASRPGTSGMLETQYF.

Turning to this clone: This likely comes from a read error, as the CDR3 has no conserved phenylalanine or tryptophan at its end. It is unclear where the CDR3 begins or ends on the DNA, so no DNA is shown, and the CDR3 is as TCRdb lists it. CDR3 in amino acids: CASSQVDVWRSVEV. V gene TRBV14 combines with J gene TRBJ2-3; the table calls TRBD2, which could not be checked here. The CDR3 spans 14 residues, counting both ends. CDR1 and CDR2 from the germline V gene are SGHDN and FVKESK.

The chain carries TRBV11-2 and TRBJ1-3, with a possible D match to TRBD1 (5 bases). This CDR3 is built from 16 residues. From germline, CDR1 is SGHAT and CDR2 FQNNGV. V was clipped by 5 bases and J by 2 bases, with 16 bases between them. The CDR3 sequence is CASSPITGTAGNTIYF. The CDR3 region has the DNA TGTGCCAGCAGCCCAATTACCGGGACCGCTGGAAACACCATATATTTT.

The V gene is TRBV9, the J gene TRBJ1-5, with D perhaps TRBD1 (5 bases). Trimming took 2 bases from V and 2 from J, leaving 11 bases between them. The CDR3 length is 15 residues. Germline assignment: CDR1 SGDLS and CDR2 YYNGEE. The CDR3 nucleotides read TGTGCCAGCAGCGTGGACGGACATGGCAATCAGCCCCAGCATTTT. Protein product: CASSVDGHGNQPQHF. The full variable domain, rest sourced from reference TRBV9 and TRBJ1-5, is DSGVTQTPKHLITATGQRVTLRCSPRSGDLSVYWYQQSLDQGLQFLIQYYNGEERAKGNILERFSAQQFPDLHSELNLSSLELGDSALYFCASSVDGHGNQPQHFGDGTRLSIL.

The chain employs TRBV5-1 and TRBJ2-1; 9 nucleotides match TRBD1. This CDR3 contains 16 residues. Losses at the gene ends were 4 bases for V and 8 bases for J; bases not matched to a gene: 13. Per the germline V gene, CDR1 is SGHRS and CDR2 is YFSETQ. The CDR3 region is CASSATGGVSFDEQFF. The DNA for the CDR3 is TGCGCCAGCAGCGCAACAGGGGGCGTAAGTTTTGATGAGCAGTTCTTC.

For the CDR3, the DNA is TGTGCCAGCAGTTTGCAGGGGCACTACGAGCAGTACTTC. It yields the protein CASSLQGHYEQYF. The gene calls are TRBV28 and TRBJ2-7; D perhaps matches TRBD1 (6 bases). The CDR3 consists of 13 residues. Trimming took 3 bases from V and 3 from J, leaving 9 bases between them. Germline CDR1 reads MDHEN; CDR2 reads SYDVKM.

In its sample, this clone was seen a few times. The chain uses TRBV2 and TRBJ2-7; 12 nucleotides line up with TRBD2. The CDR3 sequence is 16 residues long. V trimming: 5 bases; J trimming: 2 bases; junction bases outside the gene matches: 7. Per germline, CDR1 SNHLY and CDR2 FYNNEI. For the CDR3, the DNA is TGTGCCAGCAGTCTTGCTAGCGGGAGGGTTACCTACGAGCAGTACTTC. Translating gives CASSLASGRVTYEQYF.

This clone appeared a single time. The chain is built from TRBV27 and TRBJ2-7; D uncertain. The CDR3 totals 14 residues. V lost 6 bases and J lost 5, with 17 bases in between. CDR1 and CDR2 (germline): MNHEY, SMNVEV (reference sequence). For the CDR3, the DNA is TGTGCCAGCAGCCCCTTTATAGCTTCCCACGAGCAGTACTTC. It codes for CASSPFIASHEQYF.

V is TRBV15 and J is TRBJ2-1, with TRBD2 matching over 16 bases. V lost 0 bases, J lost 10 bases, and 12 bases stayed unmatched. CDR3 length equals 19 residues. Germline V lookup: CDR1 LNHNV, CDR2 YYDKDF (reference sequence). The CDR3 loop reads CATSRDLPGTSGGGTEQFF. The CDR3 DNA follows: TGTGCCACCAGCAGAGATCTCCCCGGGACTAGCGGGGGGGGAACGGAGCAGTTCTTC.

The chain couples TRBV30 to TRBJ2-3, with TRBD2 as a possible D gene (6 bases). Germline CDR1 GTSNPN, CDR2 SVGIG (reference sequence). The CDR3 loop spans 14 amino acids. V lost 1 base and J lost 0, with 8 bases in between. The CDR3 loop is CAWSEGTSTDTQYF. The CDR3, as DNA: TGTGCCTGGAGTGAGGGGACTAGCACAGATACGCAGTATTTT.

The gene calls are TRBV28 and TRBJ1-3; possible D gene TRBD1, 6 bases. Germline loops: CDR1 MDHEN, CDR2 SYDVKM. The CDR3 sequence is 17 residues long. V lost 6 bases and J lost 0, with 18 bases in between. The CDR3 loop reads CASSSVGQIISGNTIYF. The CDR3 DNA is TGTGCCAGCAGCTCCGTTGGACAGATAATCTCTGGAAACACCATATATTTT.

The genes are TRBV7-9 and TRBJ1-6; 9 bases fit TRBD1. The V and J ends lost 5 bases and 6 bases, in that order; junction bases with no gene match: 2. The length of the CDR3 is 14 residues. Germline values: CDR1 SEHNR, CDR2 FQNEAQ (reference sequence). The CDR3, as DNA: TGTGCCAGCAGCGTGACAGGGGGTAATTCACCCCTCCACTTT. This encodes CASSVTGGNSPLHF.

Concerning this clone itself: A single base separates this from a much larger clone, so it may be a read error. The rearrangement uses TRBV20-1 and TRBJ1-4; D ambiguous. CDR1 is DFQATT, CDR2 SNEGSKA, per germline (reference sequence). CDR3 length: 11 amino acids. The CDR3 sequence is CSAARSEKPFF. In nucleotides, the CDR3 is TGCAGTGCGGCGAGGTCTGAAAAACCGTTTTTT.

V gene TRBV30 combines with J gene TRBJ1-4; D call uncertain. CDR1 and CDR2 from the germline V gene are GTSNPN and SVGIG (reference sequence). The CDR3 loop spans 10 amino acids. V gave up 3 bases and J gave up 8 bases, with 4 bases separating them. Here the CDR3 DNA reads TGTGCCTGGAGACGAGAAAAACTGTTTTTT. Amino acid sequence: CAWRREKLFF.

The chain recombines TRBV6-4 with TRBJ1-1; D gene unclear. In germline, CDR1 is MRHNA, CDR2 SNTAGT. The CDR3 contains 13 residues. Trimming stripped 5 bases from V and 3 bases from J, with 10 bases between. The CDR3 DNA reads TGTGCCAGCAGTCTACAGAGGGACACTGAAGCTTTCTTT. It yields the protein CASSLQRDTEAFF.

This clone was picked up one time. The chain is built from TRBV7-2 and TRBJ1-1; D ambiguous. Per the germline V gene, CDR1 is SGHTA and CDR2 is FQGNSA. This CDR3 comprises 13 residues. The ends were cut back, 4 bases at V and 4 bases at J, with 10 bases in the middle. The CDR3 bases are TGTGCCAGCAGCTCCCCCTGGCCCACTGAAGCTTTCTTT. Translation gives CASSSPWPTEAFF. The whole variable domain, filled in from reference TRBV7-2 and TRBJ1-1, reads GAGVSQSPSNKVTEKGKDVELRCDPISGHTALYWYRQSLGQGLEFLIYFQGNSAPDKSGLPSDRFSAERTGGSVSTLTIQRTQQEDSAVYLCASSSPWPTEAFFGQGTRLTVV.

This clone was detected only a few times. The chain is built from TRBV11-2 and TRBJ1-1; D remains ambiguous. Germline lookup yields CDR1 SGHAT and CDR2 FQNNGV. The CDR3 has 13 amino acids. V was trimmed by 0 bases and J by 8 bases, leaving 10 bases between them. CDR3 nucleotide sequence: TGTGCCAGCAGCTTAGAGCTGGCTGCCGAAGCTTTCTTT. It encodes CASSLELAAEAFF.

Turning to this clone: This may arise from a read error, as a much more abundant clone is one base away. CDR3 loop: CASSLSAGPPAYEQYF. CDR3 DNA: TGTGCCAGCAGTTTATCCGCGGGACCTCCAGCCTACGAGCAGTACTTC. The chain has TRBV27 and TRBJ2-7; D is perhaps TRBD2 (6 bases). This CDR3 has 16 amino acids. The V and J ends lost 0 bases and 2 bases respectively, with 14 bases between them. Germline CDR1 and CDR2: MNHEY and SMNVEV (reference sequence).

V and J are TRBV28 and TRBJ1-3; tentative D call: TRBD1 (6 bases). This CDR3 spans 15 amino acids. Looked up from germline, CDR1 is MDHEN and CDR2 is SYDVKM. V shed 2 bases and J shed 0 bases, with 8 bases lying between them. For the CDR3, the DNA is TGTGCCAGCAGTTTAGACAGGACCTCTGGAAACACCATATATTTT. Translating it yields CASSLDRTSGNTIYF.

The chain couples TRBV9 to TRBJ2-5; the match to TRBD2 covers 8 bases. CDR3 length equals 15 residues. The V segment lost 4 bases and the J segment 2 bases; nucleotides outside the gene matches: 7. Germline V gene lookup returns CDR1 SGDLS and CDR2 YYNGEE. The CDR3 loop is CASSSVSGNQETQYF. DNA for the CDR3: TGTGCCAGCAGCTCCGTTAGCGGGAATCAAGAGACCCAGTACTTC. The full variable domain, in which reference TRBV9 and TRBJ2-5 provide the parts outside the CDR3, is DSGVTQTPKHLITATGQRVTLRCSPRSGDLSVYWYQQSLDQGLQFLIQYYNGEERAKGNILERFSAQQFPDLHSELNLSSLELGDSALYFCASSSVSGNQETQYFGPGTRLLVL.

The gene calls are TRBV2 and TRBJ2-7, with D possibly TRBD1 on 6 matching bases. Trimming removed 8 bases at V and 7 bases at J, with 18 bases between. This CDR3 has 13 amino acids. Germline CDR1 and CDR2: SNHLY and FYNNEI. The CDR3 DNA is TGTGCCAGCTTGCAGGGGCGATTTGGAGAGCAGTACTTC. This encodes CASLQGRFGEQYF.

This clone was counted between two and nine times. With a much larger clone just one base away, this may be a read error. The J gene is TRBJ2-3, the V gene TRBV5-4; no firm D call. The CDR3 runs 12 residues. Trimming shortened V by 4 bases and J by 3 bases, and 6 bases separated the two germline ends. Germline V gene sequence: CDR1 SGHNT, CDR2 YYREEE (reference sequence). This chain's CDR3 is CASSARTDTQYF. The CDR3 nucleotides read TGTGCCAGCAGCGCCCGGACAGATACGCAGTATTTT.

Remarks on this clone: The junction does not match germline at one end; this may be a read error. The chain uses TRBV11-2 and TRBJ1-1, with unresolved D. The CDR3 spans 13 residues. Germline values: CDR1 SGHAT, CDR2 FQNNGV. Written as DNA, the CDR3 is TGTACCAGCAGCTTAGAAGGGTCAAGTGGAGCTTTCTTT. Translation gives CTSSLEGSSGAFF.

This clone has just a few counts. The chain joins TRBV4-2 to TRBJ1-4; D unresolved. V was shortened by 4 bases and J by 8 bases, with 8 bases between the two germline ends. There are 12 residues in the CDR3. Germline V lookup: CDR1 LGHNA, CDR2 YNFKEQ. The DNA of the CDR3 is TGTGCCAGCAGCCCAAGAGGAGAAAAACTGTTTTTT. Translation gives CASSPRGEKLFF.

The chain uses TRBV7-8 and TRBJ1-2, with 8 bases fitting TRBD1. With V trimmed by 3 bases and J by 4 bases, 10 bases remained unmatched. The CDR3 has 16 amino acids. From germline, CDR1 is SGHVS and CDR2 FQNEAQ. CDR3 sequence reads: CASSLATGTGFYGYTF. As DNA, the CDR3 is TGTGCCAGCAGCTTGGCGACCGGGACAGGCTTCTATGGCTACACCTTC.

The V gene is TRBV28, the J gene TRBJ1-3; tentatively, D is TRBD1 (5 bases). The CDR3 covers 16 residues. V was shortened by 6 bases and J by 4 bases, with 19 bases between the two germline ends. Per the germline V gene, CDR1 is MDHEN and CDR2 is SYDVKM. DNA for the CDR3: TGTGCCAGCAGAATCGGGCAGGGAACGGGCGGAAACACCATATATTTT. Amino acids: CASRIGQGTGGNTIYF.

This clone was observed many times. The chain is built from TRBV10-1 and TRBJ1-4; 8 positions agree with TRBD1. Per germline, CDR1 WNHNN and CDR2 SYGVQD (reference sequence). The CDR3 contains 16 residues. V gave up 2 bases and J gave up 8 bases; unmatched junction bases: 10. CDR3 in amino acids: CASSESPGTGSEKLFF. Here the CDR3 DNA reads TGCGCCAGCAGTGAGAGTCCCGGGACAGGATCCGAAAAACTGTTTTTT.